A single sample is the source of the 26 T cell receptor beta chains below, sequenced in a study of T cells in Graves' hyperthyroidism and ophthalmopathy. TCR beta CDR3 sequences were amplified from RNA transcripts. Carried out on the TCR CDR3, a first-round RT-PCR used the HTBI primer set. From the multiplex PCR reads, TCRdb called clonotypes with MiXCR, one entry per CDR3 protein. The data show 500,000 to 750,000 distinct CDR3 sequences, around 42% seen once. The sample taken for sequencing was peripheral blood or thyroid tissue (not recorded which). These TCRs come from a young woman with Graves' hyperthyroidism.

This clonotype was counted at least ten times. V usage is TRBV7-9 and J usage is TRBJ1-4; D is unclear. The germline V gene has CDR1 SEHNR and CDR2 FQNEAQ (reference sequence). V shed 3 bases and J shed 2 bases, with 13 bases lying between them. The CDR3 runs 16 residues. Here the CDR3 DNA reads TGTGCCAGCAGCTTTGAGTTTGGAGGCACTAATGAAAAACTGTTTTTT. This translates into CASSFEFGGTNEKLFF.

The gene calls are TRBV11-3 and TRBJ2-2, with TRBD2 matching over 8 bases. Per the germline V gene, CDR1 is SGHNT and CDR2 is YENEEA. The CDR3 loop spans 17 amino acids. Trimming at V came to 5 bases and at J to 1 base, leaving 9 bases not matched to a gene. The CDR3 coding sequence is TGTGCCAGCAGCCTCAGGTTTAGCGGGAAGAACACCGGGGAGCTGTTTTTT. Translation gives CASSLRFSGKNTGELFF.

This clonotype has just a few counts. The J gene is TRBJ2-3, the V gene TRBV15; tentative D call: TRBD2 (5 bases). V was trimmed by 0 bases and J by 6 bases, leaving 16 bases between them. The length of the CDR3 is 16 residues. Germline V lookup: CDR1 LNHNV, CDR2 YYDKDF (reference sequence). The CDR3 reads CATSRDLLASSDTQYF. The CDR3 DNA is TGTGCCACCAGCAGAGATCTTCTAGCAAGTTCCGATACGCAGTATTTT.

Points on this clonotype: This may be a read error, as it is one base from a much larger clone. The chain is built from TRBV4-2 and TRBJ1-4; unclear D gene. Per germline, CDR1 LGHNA and CDR2 YNFKEQ. CDR3 size: 15 residues. CDR3 sequence (DNA): TGTGCCAGCAGCCAGGCAGACGGTCTGAATGAAGAACTGTTTTTT. Its protein is CASSQADGLNEELFF.

This clonotype was detected ten times or more. The genes are TRBV24-1 and TRBJ2-7, with no clear D. Trimming removed 3 bases at V and 12 bases at J, with 14 bases between. This CDR3 comprises 12 residues. Germline V gene sequence: CDR1 KGHDR, CDR2 SFDVKD. The CDR3 spells CATSDATEFVYF. The CDR3 bases are TGTGCCACCAGTGATGCAACTGAGTTTGTGTACTTC.

This clonotype was seen ten or more times. The chain uses TRBV4-2 and TRBJ2-7; 7 nucleotides match TRBD2. This CDR3 contains 15 residues. J lost 6 bases, V lost 4 bases, and 12 bases had no gene match. From germline, CDR1 is LGHNA and CDR2 YNFKEQ. Here the CDR3 DNA reads TGTGCCAGCAGCCGCAGCGGGGAGTACAAAGGCGAGCAGTACTTC. Residues: CASSRSGEYKGEQYF.

This clonotype has a single count. The rearrangement uses TRBV15 and TRBJ1-2; D perhaps matches TRBD1 (5 bases). Deletions cut 8 bases from V and 2 bases from J, with 15 bases between. The CDR3 consists of 14 residues. Per germline, CDR1 LNHNV and CDR2 YYDKDF (reference sequence). The CDR3 bases are TGTGCCACCTCCCAGAGGGGACTCAACTATGGCTACACCTTC. It translates to CATSQRGLNYGYTF. Full variable domain (outside the CDR3, taken from reference TRBV15 and TRBJ1-2): DAMVIQNPRYQVTQFGKPVTLSCSQTLNHNVMYWYQQKSSQAPKLLFHYYDKDFNNEADTPDNFQSRRPNTSFCFLDIRSPGLGDTAMYLCATSQRGLNYGYTFGSGTRLTVV.

The rearrangement joins TRBV30 to TRBJ1-1; D unclear. V dropped 3 bases and J dropped 6 bases, with 11 bases sitting between them. Germline loops: CDR1 GTSNPN, CDR2 SVGIG (reference sequence). The CDR3 has 12 residues. The CDR3 loop is CAWSERGPEAFF. CDR3 coding DNA: TGTGCCTGGAGCGAGCGAGGGCCTGAAGCTTTCTTT.

V and J are TRBV2 and TRBJ2-7, with 8 bases identical to TRBD1. Looked up from germline, CDR1 is SNHLY and CDR2 is FYNNEI. Trimming at V came to 2 bases and at J to 5 bases, leaving 2 bases not matched to a gene. The CDR3 runs 13 residues. The chain's CDR3 is CASSEPGGNEQYF. In nucleotides, the CDR3 is TGTGCCAGCAGTGAACCAGGGGGCAACGAGCAGTACTTC.

The J gene is TRBJ2-7, the V gene TRBV20-1; no firm D call. The ends were cut back, 1 base at V and 9 bases at J, with 4 bases in the middle. The CDR3 extends over 9 amino acids. Germline V gene sequence: CDR1 DFQATT, CDR2 SNEGSKA (reference sequence). CDR3 in DNA: TGCAGTGCTAGAGTAGGGCAGTACTTC. It is translated as CSARVGQYF.

The table lists this clonotype with a few counts. V gene TRBV30 combines with J gene TRBJ2-5; TRBD2 aligns across 7 bases. V shed 1 base and J 4 bases; nucleotides not matched to a gene: 3. Germline CDR1 GTSNPN, CDR2 SVGIG (reference sequence). CDR3 length: 13 amino acids. The CDR3 loop reads CAWSGIAGETQYF. DNA for the CDR3: TGTGCCTGGAGTGGGATAGCGGGAGAGACCCAGTACTTC. The variable domain in full, completed from reference TRBV30 and TRBJ2-5, reads SQTIHQWPATLVQPVGSPLSLECTVEGTSNPNLYWYRQAAGRGLQLLFYSVGIGQISSEVPQNLSASRPQDRQFILSSKKLLLSDSGFYLCAWSGIAGETQYFGPGTRLLVL.

This clonotype has ten or more counts. The rearrangement joins TRBV15 to TRBJ1-1; the D is unclear. The CDR3 is 13 residues long. CDR1 and CDR2 (germline): LNHNV, YYDKDF (reference sequence). The germline V and J ends were trimmed by 9 bases and 0 bases, with 11 bases remaining between them. CDR3 in DNA: TGTGCCACGAGCTCTGACATGAACACTGAAGCTTTCTTT. Amino acids: CATSSDMNTEAFF.

This clonotype was detected many times. V usage is TRBV2 and J usage is TRBJ2-2; maybe TRBD1 (6 bases). Germline CDR1 is SNHLY and CDR2 is FYNNEI. This CDR3 comprises 13 residues. The V end lost 6 bases, the J end lost 6 bases, and 11 bases lay between the germline ends. DNA for the CDR3: TGTGCCAGCAGGGAGACAGGCCCCGGGGAGCTGTTTTTT. Its translation: CASRETGPGELFF.

This clonotype was recorded many times. The chain carries TRBV19 and TRBJ1-1; D gene ambiguous. The CDR3 runs to 13 residues. V gave up 3 bases and J gave up 0 bases, with 5 bases separating them. Germline values: CDR1 LNHDA, CDR2 SQIVND (reference sequence). CDR3 sequence: CASSIGVNTEAFF. The CDR3 DNA is TGTGCCAGTAGTATCGGAGTGAACACTGAAGCTTTCTTT.

This clonotype was detected a few times. This chain joins TRBV27 and TRBJ1-2, with TRBD1 as a possible D gene (6 bases). The CDR3 is 15 amino acids. Germline V gene data show CDR1 as MNHEY and CDR2 as SMNVEV (reference sequence). The V end lost 5 bases, the J end lost 7 bases, and 20 bases lay between the germline ends. The CDR3, as DNA: TGTGCCAGCAGTACCACCTACAGGGTTCTTGGTGGCTACACCTTC. As protein: CASSTTYRVLGGYTF.

The chain recombines TRBV9 with TRBJ2-2; D not certain. The CDR3 spans 14 residues. V was shortened by 5 bases and J by 8 bases, with 16 bases between the two germline ends. Looked up from germline, CDR1 is SGDLS and CDR2 is YYNGEE. CDR3 sequence reads: CASSLSSEGGELFF. CDR3 bases: TGTGCCAGCAGTTTAAGCTCAGAAGGTGGGGAGCTGTTTTTT.

About this clonotype: This sequence may be a read error, since a much larger clone differs from it by one base. The genes are TRBV20-1 and TRBJ2-7; 9 bases match TRBD2. The CDR3 runs to 12 residues. Germline values: CDR1 DFQATT, CDR2 SNEGSKA (reference sequence). CDR3 nucleotides: TGCAGCGAGGAGAGCGGGAGGAACGAGCAGTACTTC. Its translation: CSEESGRNEQYF.

This clonotype has a count of ten or more. The chain uses TRBV5-1 and TRBJ2-7, with D perhaps matching TRBD2 (5 bases). The V gene's germline CDR1 is SGHRS and CDR2 YFSETQ. V was shortened by 0 bases and J by 2 bases, with 9 bases between the two germline ends. This CDR3 is 14 amino acids long. The DNA for the CDR3 is TGCGCCAGCAGCTTGGAGCGGAGTCCCTACGAGCAGTACTTC. Its protein is CASSLERSPYEQYF.

The V gene is TRBV5-4, the J gene TRBJ2-5; 8 nucleotides line up with TRBD2. CDR3 length: 16 amino acids. V gave up 0 bases and J gave up 4 bases; unmatched junction bases: 8. Per germline, CDR1 SGHNT and CDR2 YYREEE (reference sequence). The CDR3 DNA sequence: TGTGCCAGCAGCTTGGCAGGAGCGGGAGTAAGAGAGACCCAGTACTTC. It translates to CASSLAGAGVRETQYF.

At least ten counts were recorded for this clonotype. The J gene is TRBJ2-2, the V gene TRBV6-5; possibly TRBD1 for D (5 bases). Germline lookup yields CDR1 MNHEY and CDR2 SVGAGI. This CDR3 spans 14 amino acids. V lost 6 bases and J 7 bases, leaving 15 bases between the germline ends. This chain's CDR3 is CASSQTRVFGELFF. CDR3 nucleotide sequence: TGTGCCAGCAGCCAGACCAGGGTCTTCGGGGAGCTGTTTTTT.

The V call is TRBV29-1, the J call TRBJ1-5, with D unclear. This CDR3 spans 11 amino acids. Germline V gene sequence: CDR1 SQVTM, CDR2 ANQGSEA. V shed 8 bases and J shed 9 bases, with 14 bases lying between them. CDR3 bases: TGCAGCCCGGCTGGGTTCCCGCCCCAGCATTTT. The encoded protein is CSPAGFPPQHF.

This clonotype has a count of ten or more. The chain has TRBV12-5 and TRBJ1-5; 7 nucleotides line up with TRBD1. With V trimmed by 7 bases and J by 6 bases, 12 bases remained unmatched. Germline-derived CDR1 and CDR2 are LGHNT and FRNRAP. The CDR3 runs to 15 residues. The CDR3 region is CASALLQGWAQPQHF. As DNA, the CDR3 is TGTGCTAGTGCCTTGTTACAGGGGTGGGCTCAGCCCCAGCATTTT.

This chain links TRBV7-4 with TRBJ1-2; 9 bases are shared with TRBD1. CDR1 and CDR2 (germline): SGHVT, SQSDAQ. This CDR3 comprises 13 residues. V shed 5 bases, J shed 7 bases, and the junction held 5 bases outside the gene matches. The CDR3 sequence: CASSGTGLLGYTF. The CDR3 bases are TGTGCCAGCAGCGGGACAGGGTTGCTTGGCTACACCTTC.

This clonotype was detected a few times. This sequence may be a read error, since a much larger clone differs from it by one base. This likely comes from a read error, as the CDR3 has no conserved phenylalanine or tryptophan at its end. The chain employs TRBV5-4 and TRBJ1-2, with 9 bases lining up with TRBD1. CDR3 length: 17 residues. With V trimmed by 4 bases and J by 4 bases, 14 bases remained unmatched. CDR1 SGHNT and CDR2 YYREEE come from the germline V gene (reference sequence). Written as DNA, the CDR3 is TGTGCCAGCAGCACGGGACAGGGACTTGGGAAGGGCTATGGCTACACCCTC. Translating gives CASSTGQGLGKGYGYTL.

Regarding this clonotype: A much larger clone is a single base away; this may be a read error. The chain joins TRBV7-9 to TRBJ2-7; 8 bases match TRBD1. J was trimmed by 3 bases and V by 4 bases; bases with no gene match: 8. In germline, CDR1 is SEHNR, CDR2 FQNEAQ (reference sequence). The CDR3 has 15 amino acids. The CDR3 nucleotides read TGTGCCAGCAGCTCGGGACAGGTTCTTGTCTACGAGCAGTACTTC. Translation gives CASSSGQVLVYEQYF. Full variable domain (outside the CDR3, taken from reference TRBV7-9 and TRBJ2-7): DTGVSQNPRHKITKRGQNVTFRCDPISEHNRLYWYRQTLGQGPEFLTYFQNEAQLEKSRLLSDRFSAERPKGSFSTLEIQRTEQGDSAMYLCASSSGQVLVYEQYFGPGTRLTVT.

In its sample, this clonotype was seen many times. The chain employs TRBV6-5 and TRBJ2-7; 10 bases align to TRBD1. Trimming at V came to 6 bases and at J to 0 bases, leaving 5 bases not matched to a gene. The CDR3 runs to 15 residues. Germline lookup yields CDR1 MNHEY and CDR2 SVGAGI. The CDR3 protein is CASRPGTGASYEQYF. CDR3 nucleotide sequence: TGTGCCAGCAGACCCGGGACAGGGGCCTCCTACGAGCAGTACTTC.